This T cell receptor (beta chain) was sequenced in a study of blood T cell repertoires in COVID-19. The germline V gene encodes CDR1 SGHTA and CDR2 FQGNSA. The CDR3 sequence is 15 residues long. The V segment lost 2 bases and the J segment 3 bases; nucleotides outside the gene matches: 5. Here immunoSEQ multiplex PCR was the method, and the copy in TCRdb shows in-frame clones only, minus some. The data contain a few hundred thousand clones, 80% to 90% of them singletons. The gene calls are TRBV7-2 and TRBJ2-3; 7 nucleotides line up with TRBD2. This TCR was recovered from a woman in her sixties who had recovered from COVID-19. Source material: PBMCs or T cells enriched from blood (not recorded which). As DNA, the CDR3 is TGTGCCAGCAGCTTATACTCGCGGGGGACAGATACGCAGTATTTT. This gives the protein CASSLYSRGTDTQYF. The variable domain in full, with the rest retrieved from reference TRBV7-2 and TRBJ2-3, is GAGVSQSPSNKVTEKGKDVELRCDPISGHTALYWYRQSLGQGLEFLIYFQGNSAPDKSGLPSDRFSAERTGGSVSTLTIQRTQQEDSAVYLCASSLYSRGTDTQYFGPGTRLTVL.